Listed below are T cell receptor beta chains from one sample, sequenced in a study of CD8 T cells in cerebrospinal fluid in Alzheimer's disease. Following a re-call of the 10x single-cell sequencing reads, TCRdb has one entry per CDR3 protein and lacks DNA. The repertoire shows about 1,200 distinct CDR3 sequences; the top ten hold around 17%. Sequencing was done on a sample of cerebrospinal fluid. These receptors were collected from a human donor with Parkinson's disease. Each CDR3 is given with its conserved first and last residue. The order of the fields is clone size, CDR3 length, J gene, V gene, CDR3 protein. Clone size, where shown, is once, few, many, or a class for clones that have expanded.

medium-sized	15	TRBJ2-5	TRBV15	CATSRDGTQQETQYF
-	15	TRBJ1-2	TRBV5-4	CASSFSSTGYYGYTF
medium-sized	13	TRBJ2-5	TRBV5-6	CASSLWVVETQYF
medium-sized	14	TRBJ1-2	TRBV9	CASSVAPGSSGYTF
large	15	TRBJ2-7	TRBV7-2	CASSLAPVTVYEQYF
medium-sized	14	TRBJ2-1	TRBV6-1	CASSIEGRWSEQFF
medium-sized	13	TRBJ2-5	TRBV27	CASSHRPRETQYF
-	14	TRBJ2-5	TRBV19	CASTQGGVKETQYF
medium-sized	16	TRBJ1-2	TRBV28	CASSPSGTGSLYGYTF
medium-sized	13	TRBJ1-1	TRBV27	CASSWDRNTEAFF
medium-sized	16	TRBJ2-1	TRBV5-1	CASSLWGAGTHNEQFF
medium-sized	15	TRBJ2-2	TRBV6-2/TRBV6-3	CASSYLAGVPGELFF
large	14	TRBJ2-6	TRBV19	CASSVTSGANVLTF
medium-sized	19	TRBJ2-2	TRBV5-6	CASSLGRYPLADDTGELFF
-	15	TRBJ2-3	TRBV28	CASSPDRARTDTQYF
large	11	TRBJ1-1	TRBV11-2	CASSLDTQAFF
-	16	TRBJ2-3	TRBV12-3/TRBV12-4	CASGGGFEGSLDTQYF
medium-sized	17	TRBJ1-3	TRBV6-6	CASSYTGQGISGNTIYF
medium-sized	18	TRBJ1-6	TRBV7-6	CASSRHDRGGSYNSPLHF
-	13	TRBJ1-6	TRBV3-1	CASSQKGYSPLHF
-	14	TRBJ2-2	TRBV6-2/TRBV6-3	CASSYSGSTGELFF
medium-sized	15	TRBJ1-1	TRBV27	CASRGVQGMRTEAFF
-	18	TRBJ2-4	TRBV19	CASSIDRGRTSRLNIQYF
medium-sized	15	TRBJ1-3	TRBV6-5	CASSWGLGSGNTIYF
medium-sized	12	TRBJ1-2	TRBV14	CASSHAVGGYTF
-	15	TRBJ2-7	TRBV7-2	CASSMASGSFNEQYF
-	18	TRBJ2-3	TRBV20-1	CSASEGDSRGTSTDTQYF
large	16	TRBJ2-2	TRBV10-3	CAISDRQARGTGELFF
-	15	TRBJ1-2	TRBV20-1	CSARTGVGGQSGYTF
large	16	TRBJ2-3	TRBV20-1	CSASPLAGEKADTQYF
medium-sized	12	TRBJ1-2	TRBV11-2	CASSFRSGGYTF
medium-sized	15	TRBJ1-1	TRBV19	CASSIRPGANTEAFF
-	15	TRBJ1-4	TRBV4-2	CASSQEGGWEEKLFF
medium-sized	13	TRBJ2-1	TRBV10-3	CAISVNRGGEQFF
-	14	TRBJ1-3	TRBV6-6	CASSQQGAGNTIYF
medium-sized	16	TRBJ2-7	TRBV3-1	CASSRTLAGVPNEQYF
-	15	TRBJ2-1	TRBV4-3	CASSQDRTSSGEQFF
-	15	TRBJ2-3	TRBV10-2	CASSESGLARDTQYF
-	14	TRBJ2-5	TRBV20-1	CSASLGLAQETQYF
large	16	TRBJ2-5	TRBV7-2	CASSYGGTPRRETQYF
medium-sized	13	TRBJ2-7	TRBV27	CASSYGREGEQYF
medium-sized	16	TRBJ1-3	TRBV11-2	CASSLGLGGRGNTIYF
-	17	TRBJ1-2	TRBV5-4	CASSLDITMGENYGYTF
-	14	TRBJ1-1	TRBV15	CATSRDLMNTEAFF
-	20	TRBJ1-2	TRBV7-3	CASSLKGLAVWTPANYGYTF
medium-sized	13	TRBJ2-4	TRBV20-1	CSARDLSRNIQYF